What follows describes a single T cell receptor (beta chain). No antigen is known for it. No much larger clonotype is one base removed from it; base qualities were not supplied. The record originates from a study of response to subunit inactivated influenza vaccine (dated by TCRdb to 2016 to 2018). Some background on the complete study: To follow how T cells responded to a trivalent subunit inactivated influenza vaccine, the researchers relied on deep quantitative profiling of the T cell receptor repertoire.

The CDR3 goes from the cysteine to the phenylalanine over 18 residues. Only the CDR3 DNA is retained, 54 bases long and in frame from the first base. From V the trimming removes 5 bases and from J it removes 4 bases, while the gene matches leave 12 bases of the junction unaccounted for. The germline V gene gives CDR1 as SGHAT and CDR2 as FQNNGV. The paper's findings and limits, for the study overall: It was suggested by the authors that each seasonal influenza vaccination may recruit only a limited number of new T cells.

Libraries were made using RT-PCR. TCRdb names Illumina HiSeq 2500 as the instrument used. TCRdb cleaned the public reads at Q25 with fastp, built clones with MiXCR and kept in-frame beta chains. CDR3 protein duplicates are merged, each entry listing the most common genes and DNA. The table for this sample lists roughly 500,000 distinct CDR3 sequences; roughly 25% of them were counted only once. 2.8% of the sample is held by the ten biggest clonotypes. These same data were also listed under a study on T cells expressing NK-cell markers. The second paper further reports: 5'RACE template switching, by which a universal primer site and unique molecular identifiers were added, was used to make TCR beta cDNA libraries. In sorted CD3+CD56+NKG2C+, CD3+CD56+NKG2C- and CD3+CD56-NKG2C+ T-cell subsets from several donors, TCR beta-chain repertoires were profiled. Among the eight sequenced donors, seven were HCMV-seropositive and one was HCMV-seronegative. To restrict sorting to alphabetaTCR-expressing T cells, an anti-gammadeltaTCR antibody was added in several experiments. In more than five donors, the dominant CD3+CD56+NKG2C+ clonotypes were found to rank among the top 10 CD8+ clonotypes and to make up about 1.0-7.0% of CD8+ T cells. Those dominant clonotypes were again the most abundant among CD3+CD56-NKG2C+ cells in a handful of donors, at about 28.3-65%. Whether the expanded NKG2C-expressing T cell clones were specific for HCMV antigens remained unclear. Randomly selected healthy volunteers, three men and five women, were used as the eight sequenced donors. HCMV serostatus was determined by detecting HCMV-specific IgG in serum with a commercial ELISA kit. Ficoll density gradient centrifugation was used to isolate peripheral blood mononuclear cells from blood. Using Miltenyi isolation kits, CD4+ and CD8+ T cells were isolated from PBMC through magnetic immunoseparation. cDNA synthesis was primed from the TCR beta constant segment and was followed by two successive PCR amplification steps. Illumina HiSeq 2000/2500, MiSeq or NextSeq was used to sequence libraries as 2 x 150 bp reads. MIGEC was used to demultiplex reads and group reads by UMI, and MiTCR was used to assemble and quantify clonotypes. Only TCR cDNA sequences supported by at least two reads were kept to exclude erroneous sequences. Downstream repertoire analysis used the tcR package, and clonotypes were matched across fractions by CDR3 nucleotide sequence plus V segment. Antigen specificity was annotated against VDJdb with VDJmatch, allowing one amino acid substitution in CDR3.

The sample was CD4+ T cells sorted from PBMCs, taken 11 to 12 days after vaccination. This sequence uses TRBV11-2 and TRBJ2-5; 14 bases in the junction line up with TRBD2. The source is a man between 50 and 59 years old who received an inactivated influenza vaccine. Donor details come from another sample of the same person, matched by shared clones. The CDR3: CASSPGTSGRGAAETQYF. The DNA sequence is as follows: TGTGCCAGCAGCCCTGGGACTAGCGGGAGAGGGGCGGCAGAGACCCAGTACTTC.